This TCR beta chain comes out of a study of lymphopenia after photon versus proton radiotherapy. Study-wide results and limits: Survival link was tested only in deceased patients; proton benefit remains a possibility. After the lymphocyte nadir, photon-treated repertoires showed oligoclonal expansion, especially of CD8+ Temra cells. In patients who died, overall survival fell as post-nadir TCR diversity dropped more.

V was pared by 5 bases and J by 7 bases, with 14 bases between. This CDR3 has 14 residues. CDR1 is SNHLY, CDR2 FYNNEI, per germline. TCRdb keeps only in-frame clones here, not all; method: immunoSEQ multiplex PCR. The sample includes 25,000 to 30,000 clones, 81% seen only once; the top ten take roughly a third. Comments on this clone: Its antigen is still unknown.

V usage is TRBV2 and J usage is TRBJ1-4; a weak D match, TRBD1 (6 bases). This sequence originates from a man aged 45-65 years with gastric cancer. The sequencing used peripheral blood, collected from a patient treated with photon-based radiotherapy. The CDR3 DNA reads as TGTGCCAGCAGTACGACAGGCTGGGGTGAAAAACTGTTTTTT. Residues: CASSTTGWGEKLFF.